The table lists the clone carrying this TCR beta chain with a few counts. Antigen specificity is unknown. Trimming took off 4 bases at V and 2 bases at J, with 10 bases between the two ends. The V gene's germline CDR1 is SGHTA and CDR2 FQGNSA. The length of the CDR3 is 14 residues. These data are taken from a study of blood T cells in healthy people across ages. In the study overall: Capture by template switching was about one barcoded beta molecule per two T cells.

Broader study findings: Long-lived donors had more naive CD4+ cells and higher diversity than aged donors. TCR beta diversity per million T cells fell roughly linearly with age.

Each sample gave at least 7 million isolated PBMCs. Primed by a sample-barcoded 5' primer and a J-beta primer mix, a second PCR proceeded for 7 to 11 cycles. One entry per CDR3 protein results from TCRdb running MiXCR on the 5' RACE reads. Of around 800,000 distinct CDR3 sequences in the sample, 35% to 60% were seen once. The TCR was taken from a man at least 80 years old in good health. The sample consisted of blood. The V gene is TRBV7-2, the J gene TRBJ2-3; no definite D call. The chain's CDR3 is CASSSLMATDTQYF. The CDR3 nucleotides read TGTGCCAGCAGCTCCCTTATGGCCACAGATACGCAGTATTTT.